This is a list of T cell receptor beta chains from one sample in a study of PD-1 blockade in classical Hodgkin lymphoma. Sequencing used immunoSEQ multiplex PCR; TCRdb keeps in-frame clones, though not all of them. The table shows roughly 7,500 clones, with around 84% occurring only once. The material sequenced was peripheral blood mononuclear cells (PBMCs), taken at baseline. The receptors originated from a human donor with classical Hodgkin lymphoma. The CDR3 runs from the conserved cysteine through the conserved F or W. A D gene is named only where the DNA matches it firmly. Clone size, where shown, is once, few, many, or a class for clones that have expanded.

v_call	clone_size	d_call	j_call	cdr3_aa	cdr3_nt
TRBV28	NA	NA	TRBJ1-5	CASSDQGLEQPQHF	TGTGCCAGCAGTGACCAGGGATTAGAGCAGCCCCAGCATTTT
TRBV6-8	NA	TRBD1	TRBJ1-2	CASRTGSGYTF	TGTGCCAGCAGGACAGGGTCTGGCTACACCTTC
TRBV20-1	NA	NA	TRBJ2-3	CSALKADTQYF	TGCAGTGCTCTCAAAGCAGATACGCAGTATTTT
TRBV7-7	NA	NA	TRBJ2-2	CASSSTTGCTGELFF	TGTGCTAGCAGCTCAACTACAGGGTGTACCGGGGAGCTGTTTTTT
TRBV7-9	NA	TRBD2	TRBJ2-1	CASSYPIRLAGGTYNEQFF	TGTGCCAGCAGCTACCCAATCCGTCTAGCGGGAGGGACCTACAATGAGCAGTTCTTC
TRBV7-2	NA	TRBD2	TRBJ2-4	CASSFGGFNIQYF	TGTGCCAGCAGCTTCGGGGGGTTCAACATTCAGTACTTC
TRBV11-1	NA	TRBD2	TRBJ2-7	CASSFGLAGAYEQYF	TGTGCCAGCAGTTTCGGACTAGCGGGTGCCTACGAGCAGTACTTC
TRBV27	medium-sized	NA	TRBJ2-7	CASSFGSPGSSYEQYF	TGTGCCAGCAGTTTCGGTTCCCCGGGATCCTCCTACGAGCAGTACTTC
TRBV7-9	NA	NA	TRBJ2-3	CASRQLGGEGDTQYF	TGTGCCAGCAGGCAACTAGGGGGGGAAGGGGATACGCAGTATTTT
TRBV5-8	NA	NA	TRBJ2-7	CASSPVGPPSYEQYF	TGTGCCAGCAGCCCGGTAGGACCCCCCTCCTACGAGCAGTACTTC
TRBV5-1	NA	TRBD2	TRBJ2-1	CASSPGLAVGNEQFF	TGCGCCAGCAGCCCTGGACTAGCGGTGGGCAATGAGCAGTTCTTC
TRBV7-9	NA	NA	TRBJ1-1	CASSYTGTEAFF	TGTGCCAGCAGCTACACCGGGACTGAAGCTTTCTTT
TRBV11-3	NA	NA	TRBJ1-1	CASSLKRGSDRTEAFF	TGTGCCAGCAGCTTAAAGAGGGGGTCCGATCGCACTGAAGCTTTCTTT
TRBV19	NA	NA	TRBJ2-3	CASSIGLQRRLF	TGTGCCAGTAGTATAGGACTCCAAAGGAGGCTTTTT
TRBV19	NA	NA	TRBJ2-1	CASSIDGYNEQFF	TGTGCCAGTAGTATAGACGGATACAATGAGCAGTTCTTC
TRBV29-1	once	NA	TRBJ2-7	CSVGEATYEQYF	TGCAGCGTTGGGGAGGCGACTTACGAGCAGTACTTC
TRBV5-6	NA	NA	TRBJ2-1	CASLIATYNEQFF	TGTGCCAGCTTAATAGCGACCTACAATGAGCAGTTCTTC
TRBV29-1	NA	TRBD1	TRBJ2-5	CSVELGGTNPQETQYF	TGCAGCGTTGAATTAGGGGGCACGAACCCTCAAGAGACCCAGTACTTC
TRBV6-5	NA	TRBD1	TRBJ2-7	CASSYTGTGPYEQYF	TGTGCCAGCAGTTATACCGGGACAGGGCCCTACGAGCAGTACTTC
TRBV7-3	NA	TRBD2	TRBJ2-2	CASRGGDTGELFF	TGTGCCTCTCGGGGAGGGGACACCGGGGAGCTGTTTTTT
TRBV5-1	once	TRBD2	TRBJ2-1	CASSSPPSGGEFF	TGCGCCAGCAGCTCGCCTCCGTCGGGGGGGGAGTTCTTC
TRBV7-8	NA	NA	TRBJ2-7	CASSLYQGSPYEQYF	TGTGCCAGCAGCTTATACCAGGGAAGCCCCTACGAGCAGTACTTC
TRBV28	NA	TRBD2	TRBJ2-7	CASRTSGVAYEQYF	TGTGCCAGCCGGACTAGCGGAGTGGCCTACGAGCAGTACTTC
TRBV2	NA	NA	TRBJ2-3	CASSDSPKDTQYF	TGTGCCAGCAGTGACAGCCCCAAGGATACGCAGTATTTT
TRBV13	NA	NA	TRBJ2-5	CASSATGRGETQYF	TGTGCCAGCAGCGCTACCGGGAGAGGAGAGACCCAGTACTTC
TRBV4-3	NA	NA	TRBJ2-1	CASSQDAPSYNEQFF	TGCGCCAGCAGCCAAGATGCCCCCTCCTACAATGAGCAGTTCTTC
TRBV7-2	NA	NA	TRBJ2-5	CASSSWGKETQYF	TGTGCCAGCAGCTCCTGGGGGAAAGAGACCCAGTACTTC
TRBV7-3	NA	NA	TRBJ2-1	CASSLTRQAPYNEQFF	TGTGCCAGCAGCTTAACCCGACAGGCACCCTACAATGAGCAGTTCTTC
TRBV29-1	NA	NA	TRBJ1-1	CSVETTEAFF	TGCAGCGTTGAGACAACTGAAGCTTTCTTT
TRBV5-8	NA	NA	TRBJ2-5	CASSLKETQYF	TGTGCCAGCAGCCTGAAAGAGACCCAGTACTTC
TRBV7-6	NA	TRBD2	TRBJ2-5	CASSPTSGIQETQYF	TGTGCCAGCAGCCCCACTAGCGGGATCCAAGAGACCCAGTACTTC
TRBV27	NA	NA	TRBJ1-5	CASSPQRLGNQPQHF	TGTGCCAGCAGCCCCCAGCGCCTAGGGAATCAGCCCCAGCATTTT